Listed below are T cell receptor beta chains from one sample, sequenced in a study of CD8+CD57+ T cells in acquired aplastic anemia. MiXCR, run by TCRdb on the reads, gives a single entry per CDR3 protein. The sample holds about 240,000 distinct CDR3 sequences; approximately 50% are singletons and the top ten take approximately 7.8%. The sequenced sample was sorted CD4+, CD8+, or CD8+CD57+ T cells (not recorded which) from PBMCs. Receptor source: a human donor with aplastic anemia. CDR3s leave out the opening cysteine and the closing phenylalanine or tryptophan.

V gene: TRBV6-5; CDR3 protein: ASSFSPGGTEAF
V gene: TRBV6-1; CDR3 protein: ASSDWGNQPQH
V gene: TRBV7-8; CDR3 protein: ASSLVRRGRPIPGELF
V gene: TRBV6-1; CDR3 protein: ASNSGQDYNSPLH
V gene: TRBV27; CDR3 protein: ASGPGQDEAF
V gene: TRBV7-9; CDR3 protein: ASSLWVGIKTGEQY
V gene: TRBV27; CDR3 protein: ASSYRSQETQY
V gene: TRBV6-5; CDR3 protein: ASSYGSGANVLT
V gene: TRBV5-1; CDR3 protein: ASSFIQGTNYGYT
V gene: TRBV6-1; CDR3 protein: AFRQFETQY
V gene: TRBV28; CDR3 protein: ASSLGQGAF
V gene: TRBV5-6; CDR3 protein: ASSLDRGLEGYT
V gene: TRBV6-5; CDR3 protein: ASSYSAGTGHYGYT
V gene: TRBV25-1; CDR3 protein: ASSDQTEYYSPLH
V gene: TRBV7-3; CDR3 protein: ANDEQY
V gene: TRBV7-2; CDR3 protein: ASSSTVSSYNSPLH
V gene: TRBV19; CDR3 protein: ASGMGSGVNYGYT